The rows below give T cell receptor beta chains drawn from one sample of a study of T-cell reconstitution after alpha-beta-depleted transplantation in children. TCRdb analysed the PCR reads with MiXCR anew, one entry per CDR3 protein. The sample shows fewer than 350,000 distinct CDR3 sequences, over 7.5% of them seen only once. Here the sequenced sample was peripheral blood, taken 360 days after TCRalphabeta/CD19-depleted stem cell transplant. The receptors here all came from a female patient aged 2 to 10 who had a stem cell transplant for Fanconi anemia, so the T cells may come from the graft donor. Both conserved end residues are part of each CDR3. Each record gives: V gene, J gene, D gene, clone size, CDR3 DNA, CDR3 protein. The D gene is left open where the match is weak. Size values are once, few and many counts, or a class for expanded clones, and some rows have none.

>TRBV5-6|TRBJ2-7|TRBD2|NA
TGTGCCAGCAGCTACGGGACTAGCGCCTACGAGCAGTACTTC
CASSYGTSAYEQYF
>TRBV2|TRBJ2-6|NA|NA
TGTGCCAGCAGTGGCTGGGGCTCTCACTCCTCTGGGGCCAACGTCCTGACTTTC
CASSGWGSHSSGANVLTF
>TRBV20-1|TRBJ2-1|NA|many
TGCAGTGCTAGGGTACCAGGTTACTCCTACAATGAGCAGTTCTTC
CSARVPGYSYNEQFF
>TRBV27|TRBJ2-1|NA|many
TGTGCCAGCAGTTTATCCCTGTACAATGAGCAGTTCTTC
CASSLSLYNEQFF
>TRBV7-2|TRBJ1-3|NA|many
TGTGCCAGCAGCTTGAGGACCGGAGGGAACACCATATATTTT
CASSLRTGGNTIYF
>TRBV18|TRBJ2-2|NA|few
TGTGCCAGCTCCCCAGGAGGGGTTGCCGGGGAGCTGTTTTTT
CASSPGGVAGELFF
>TRBV30|TRBJ1-2|TRBD1|few
TGTGCCGGAATAAGGGGGCAAGGCTACACCTTC
CAGIRGQGYTF
>TRBV3-1|TRBJ2-4|NA|many
TGTGCCAGCAGCCTATCGACAGGAAAAAACATTCAGTACTTC
CASSLSTGKNIQYF
>TRBV12-3/TRBV12-4|TRBJ1-1|NA|many
TGTGCCAGCAGTTTACCGTTTCGGACTGAAGCTTTCTTT
CASSLPFRTEAFF
>TRBV2|TRBJ2-6|NA|many
TGTGCCATTACGACAGGTCATACTGGGGCCAACGTCCTGACTTTC
CAITTGHTGANVLTF
>TRBV6-5|TRBJ2-1|NA|many
TGTGCCAGCCAGTTTTTTACTTACAATGAGCAGTTCTTC
CASQFFTYNEQFF
>TRBV9|TRBJ2-7|TRBD2|many
TGTGCCAGCAGCACCGGGACTAGCGGGAGGCGAGGGGTCTACGAGCAGTACTTC
CASSTGTSGRRGVYEQYF
>TRBV5-1|TRBJ2-1|NA|many
TGCGCCAGCCGGGGGGGACAGAATGAGCAGTTCTTC
CASRGGQNEQFF
>TRBV3-1|TRBJ2-2|NA|many
TGTGCCAGCAGCCGACTCGGGGCTTACACCGGGGAGCTGTTTTTT
CASSRLGAYTGELFF
>TRBV5-6|TRBJ1-2|NA|NA
TGTGCCAGCAGTCCGCGACAGGCCGAGGATGGCTACACCTTC
CASSPRQAEDGYTF
>TRBV6-1|TRBJ2-3|NA|many
TGTGCCAGCAGTGAGACCCCTAGCGTTCCCACAGATACGCAGTATTTT
CASSETPSVPTDTQYF
>TRBV4-1|TRBJ1-2|TRBD1|many
TGCGCCAGCAGCCTAGAAATCGGGACAGTCTATGGCTACACCTTC
CASSLEIGTVYGYTF
>TRBV6-1|TRBJ1-1|TRBD1|many
TGTGCCAGCAGCGTACAGGGGGGGAACACTGAAGCTTTCTTT
CASSVQGGNTEAFF
>TRBV6-1|TRBJ1-2|NA|NA
TGTGCCAGCAGTCGAGATAAGAGACCACTTCTACCAAACTATGGCTACACCTTC
CASSRDKRPLLPNYGYTF
>TRBV27|TRBJ2-6|TRBD1|NA
TGTGCCAGCAGTCACTACAGGGGCTCTGGGGCCAACGTCCTGACTTTC
CASSHYRGSGANVLTF
>TRBV9|TRBJ1-2|NA|NA
TGTGCCAGCAGCGTAGAAGTAGGGTCCTATGGCTACACCTTC
CASSVEVGSYGYTF
>TRBV7-3|TRBJ2-1|NA|NA
TGTGCCAGCAGCTTAAGGGGGGACTTCTCCTACAATGAGCAGTTCTTC
CASSLRGDFSYNEQFF
>TRBV11-1|TRBJ2-6|NA|many
TGTGCCAGCAGACCAGGGTTTGGGTTACTCAACTCTGGGGCCAACGTCCTGACTTTC
CASRPGFGLLNSGANVLTF
>TRBV7-2|TRBJ1-1|NA|NA
TGTGCCAGCAGCATCCCAACAGGGTACCAGGTCCCGAACACTGAAGCTTTCTTT
CASSIPTGYQVPNTEAFF
>TRBV11-2|TRBJ2-3|NA|many
TGTGCCAGCAGCCCCGTGGCAGATACGCAGTATTTT
CASSPVADTQYF
>TRBV11-3|TRBJ2-3|NA|many
TGTGCCAGCAGCTCAATCACAGATACGCAGTATTTT
CASSSITDTQYF
>TRBV6-6|TRBJ2-3|NA|many
TGTGCCAGCGCCCAGGCCACCACAGATACGCAGTATTTT
CASAQATTDTQYF
>TRBV6-5|TRBJ2-7|NA|many
TGTGCCAGCAGTTACTCGATCGGGCAAGCCTACGAGCAGTACTTC
CASSYSIGQAYEQYF
>TRBV2|TRBJ2-5|TRBD2|NA
TGTGCCAGCAGTGTTGTCCGCGGGGGGCCGCAAGAGACCCAGTACTTC
CASSVVRGGPQETQYF
>TRBV12-3/TRBV12-4|TRBJ2-2|TRBD2|many
TGTGCCAGCAAACAACTAGCGGTGTTAGCCGGGGAGCTGTTTTTT
CASKQLAVLAGELFF